These T cell receptor beta chains were read from a single sample in a study of cytomegalovirus exposure and HLA in healthy donors. Some clones are missing from TCRdb's copy, which holds only in-frame ones; the method was immunoSEQ multiplex PCR. This sample has about 120,000 clones; around four fifths occur once, and the top ten carry over 9%. Input material: PBMCs. These TCRs come from a male donor in good health and CMV-seropositive. Each CDR3 is given with its conserved first and last residue. A D gene is named only where the DNA matches it firmly. Size values are once, few and many counts, or a class for expanded clones, and some rows have none.

V: TRBV7-2
D: TRBD1
J: TRBJ2-7
size: -
length: 16
CDR3: CASSPEVGTGIYEQYF
DNA: TGTGCCAGCAGCCCAGAAGTGGGGACAGGGATCTACGAGCAGTACTTC

V: TRBV5-6
D: -
J: TRBJ1-5
size: few
length: 14
CDR3: CASSFFRASQPQHF
DNA: TGTGCCAGCAGCTTTTTCAGGGCATCTCAGCCCCAGCATTTT

V: TRBV7-9
D: TRBD2
J: TRBJ2-1
size: -
length: 17
CDR3: CASSLDSREGQNDEQFF
DNA: TGTGCCAGCAGCTTAGACTCCCGGGAGGGCCAGAATGATGAGCAGTTCTTC

V: TRBV5-1
D: TRBD1
J: TRBJ2-1
size: -
length: 17
CDR3: CASSALGGQGIVNEQFF
DNA: TGCGCCAGCAGCGCACTGGGTGGACAGGGGATTGTCAATGAGCAGTTCTTC

V: TRBV9
D: -
J: TRBJ2-2
size: -
length: 13
CDR3: CASSVATTGELFF
DNA: TGTGCCAGCAGCGTAGCTACCACCGGGGAGCTGTTTTTT

V: TRBV7-9
D: -
J: TRBJ1-4
size: -
length: 17
CDR3: CASSPQQYRRTNEKLFF
DNA: TGTGCCAGCAGCCCACAACAATACAGAAGAACTAATGAAAAACTGTTTTTT

V: TRBV29-1
D: -
J: TRBJ2-2
size: few
length: 14
CDR3: CSVGSSGIAGELFF
DNA: TGCAGCGTTGGTTCTTCAGGGATCGCCGGGGAGCTGTTTTTT

V: TRBV28
D: -
J: TRBJ2-7
size: -
length: 15
CDR3: CASSFPRRVPHEQYF
DNA: TGTGCCAGCAGTTTTCCCCGACGGGTCCCCCACGAGCAGTACTTC

V: TRBV10-3
D: TRBD2
J: TRBJ2-7
size: -
length: 15
CDR3: CASRDAAGGPYEQYF
DNA: TGTGCCTCCAGGGACGCGGCGGGAGGTCCCTACGAGCAGTACTTC

V: TRBV29-1
D: -
J: TRBJ1-4
size: -
length: 13
CDR3: CSVAAGQNEKLFF
DNA: TGCAGCGTTGCGGCCGGACAGAATGAAAAACTGTTTTTT

V: TRBV27
D: -
J: TRBJ2-2
size: -
length: 14
CDR3: CASSDRIPTGELFF
DNA: TGTGCCAGCAGCGACAGGATTCCCACCGGGGAGCTGTTTTTT

V: TRBV11-3
D: TRBD2
J: TRBJ2-5
size: -
length: 15
CDR3: CASSLGAAGGETQYF
DNA: TGTGCCAGCAGCTTAGGTGCGGCGGGAGGAGAGACCCAGTACTTC

V: TRBV30
D: TRBD1
J: TRBJ2-3
size: -
length: 17
CDR3: CAWSAPRTGGPTDTQYF
DNA: TGTGCCTGGAGTGCTCCGAGGACAGGGGGCCCCACAGATACGCAGTATTTT

V: TRBV23-1
D: -
J: TRBJ2-3
size: -
length: 18
CDR3: CASSLIGPFGGSTDTQYF
DNA: TGCGCCAGCAGTCTGATCGGGCCTTTTGGGGGGAGCACAGATACGCAGTATTTT

V: TRBV9
D: -
J: TRBJ2-7
size: -
length: 14
CDR3: CASSEGGRGYEQYF
DNA: TGTGCCAGCAGCGAAGGGGGGAGGGGTTACGAGCAGTACTTC

V: TRBV18
D: TRBD1
J: TRBJ1-1
size: -
length: 13
CDR3: CALRTGIVTEAFF
DNA: TGTGCCCTACGGACAGGGATCGTCACTGAAGCTTTCTTT

V: TRBV7-9
D: -
J: TRBJ2-7
size: -
length: 14
CDR3: CSSSWTARFDEQYF
DNA: TGTTCCAGCAGCTGGACAGCCCGTTTCGACGAGCAGTACTTC

V: TRBV27
D: TRBD1
J: TRBJ2-1
size: -
length: 16
CDR3: CASSPAGDRGHNEQFF
DNA: TGTGCCAGCAGTCCCGCAGGGGACAGGGGGCACAATGAGCAGTTCTTC

V: TRBV5-1
D: -
J: TRBJ2-4
size: -
length: 14
CDR3: CASSLAGGLGIQYF
DNA: TGCGCCAGCAGCTTGGCAGGGGGGCTGGGTATTCAGTACTTC

V: TRBV6-1
D: -
J: TRBJ1-5
size: -
length: 13
CDR3: CASSEALVEPQHF
DNA: TGTGCCAGCAGTGAAGCCTTAGTAGAGCCCCAGCATTTT

V: TRBV7-2
D: -
J: TRBJ2-7
size: -
length: 14
CDR3: CASSFTDSIYEQYF
DNA: TGTGCCAGCAGCTTCACGGACAGCATCTACGAGCAGTACTTC

V: TRBV11-3
D: -
J: TRBJ2-3
size: -
length: 17
CDR3: CASSLLPRHLGTDTQYF
DNA: TGTGCCAGCAGCTTACTTCCGAGACACCTTGGGACAGATACGCAGTATTTT

V: TRBV19
D: -
J: TRBJ1-1
size: -
length: 14
CDR3: CASRPAGGNTEAFF
DNA: TGTGCCAGTAGGCCCGCCGGAGGGAACACTGAAGCTTTCTTT

V: TRBV27
D: TRBD1
J: TRBJ1-5
size: once
length: 15
CDR3: CASSGTGSFYQPQHF
DNA: TGTGCCAGCAGCGGGACAGGGTCTTTCTATCAGCCCCAGCATTTT

V: TRBV6-6
D: -
J: TRBJ2-7
size: -
length: 14
CDR3: CASSTQGSSYEQYF
DNA: TGTGCCAGCAGTACTCAGGGGAGCTCCTACGAGCAGTACTTC

V: TRBV6-5
D: -
J: TRBJ1-6
size: -
length: 14
CDR3: CASARGRERSPLHF
DNA: TGTGCCAGCGCGAGAGGGAGGGAACGCTCACCCCTCCACTTT

V: TRBV30
D: TRBD1
J: TRBJ2-1
size: few
length: 15
CDR3: CAWSVWAGGYNEQFF
DNA: TGTGCCTGGAGTGTCTGGGCAGGGGGTTACAATGAGCAGTTCTTC

V: TRBV7-2
D: -
J: TRBJ1-1
size: -
length: 14
CDR3: CASSFGGSDTEAFF
DNA: TGTGCCAGCAGCTTTGGGGGCTCCGACACTGAAGCTTTCTTT

V: TRBV5-6
D: -
J: TRBJ1-1
size: -
length: 14
CDR3: CASSWWGGYTEAFF
DNA: TGTGCCAGCAGCTGGTGGGGGGGATACACTGAAGCTTTCTTT

V: TRBV11-2
D: -
J: TRBJ2-3
size: -
length: 18
CDR3: CASSLGPWTGIGTDTQYF
DNA: TGTGCCAGCAGCTTAGGTCCCTGGACGGGAATCGGCACAGATACGCAGTATTTT

V: TRBV14
D: -
J: TRBJ1-2
size: -
length: 13
CDR3: CASSQGTQYGYTF
DNA: TGTGCCAGCAGCCAAGGAACCCAGTATGGCTACACCTTC